The text below deals with one TCR beta chain. The data were obtained in a study of blood T cell repertoires in COVID-19. Across the whole study: Acute-phase and convalescent COVID-19 samples originated in the United States, Italy and Spain. Sample material is recorded as cDNA or gDNA derived from T cells, B-cell-depleted T cells, or PBMCs.

The Seattle patients joined while their infection was active and were tracked longitudinally afterward. After removal of 3 bases from V and 7 bases from J, the junction contained 8 bases not matched to a gene. The CDR3 loop spans 14 amino acids. The germline CDR1 and CDR2 sequences are LNHDA and SQIVND (reference sequence). Source study methods: Counts of nucleated cells, estimated from reference gene primer amplification, were obtained. Profiled with immunoSEQ multiplex PCR; TCRdb holds only in-frame clones, not every one. From that table come the V and J calls and clone size; the DNA was used to work out D and trimming. The sample gives roughly 86,000 clones, under 85% of which show up once; around 2.9% is in the top ten.

This TCR was recovered from a woman older than 75 with COVID-19, enrolled during active disease. The specimen sequenced was peripheral blood. The chain joins TRBV19 to TRBJ1-2, with 7 bases aligning to TRBD1. The CDR3 coding sequence is TGTGCCAGTAGTATTCGTGACAGGGCGGGTGGCTACACCTTC. Its translation: CASSIRDRAGGYTF.